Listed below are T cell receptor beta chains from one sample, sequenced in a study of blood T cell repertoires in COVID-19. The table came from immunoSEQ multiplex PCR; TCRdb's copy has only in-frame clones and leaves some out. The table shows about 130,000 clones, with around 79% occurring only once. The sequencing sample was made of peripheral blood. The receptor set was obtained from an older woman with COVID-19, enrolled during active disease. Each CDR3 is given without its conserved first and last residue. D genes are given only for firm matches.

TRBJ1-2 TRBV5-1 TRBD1 ASSLGDRDGYT
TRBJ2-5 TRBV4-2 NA ASSQARDSNYQETQY
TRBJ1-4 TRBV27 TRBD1 ASSSLDRGVEKLF
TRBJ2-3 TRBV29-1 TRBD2 SVVPVDPGLAATDTQY
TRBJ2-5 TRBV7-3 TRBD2 ASSPTSGVQETQY
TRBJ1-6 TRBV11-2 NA ASSEQVYNSPLH
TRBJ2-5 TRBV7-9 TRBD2 ASSLRRGGRETQY
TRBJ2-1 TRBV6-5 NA ASRDYWGDNEQF
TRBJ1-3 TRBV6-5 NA ASTPGGNTIY
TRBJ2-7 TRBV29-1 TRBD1 SVRGQTYEQY
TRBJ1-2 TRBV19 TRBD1 ASSITGTGAHGYT
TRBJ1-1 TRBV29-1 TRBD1 SVETGQRRTEAF
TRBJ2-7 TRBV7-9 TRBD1 ASSLPPGQKPPYEQY
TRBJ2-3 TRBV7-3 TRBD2 ASSLAGGSTDTQY
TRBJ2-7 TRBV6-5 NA ASTTAAQYEQY
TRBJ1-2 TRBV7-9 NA ASGRSSGYGYT
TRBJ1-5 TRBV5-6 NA ASSLRGAPNQPQH
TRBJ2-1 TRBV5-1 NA ASSFVRTDEQF
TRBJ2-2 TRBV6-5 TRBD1 ASRDRGGTGELF
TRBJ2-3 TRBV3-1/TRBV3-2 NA ASSLPRGGHTDTQY
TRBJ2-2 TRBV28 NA ASRAELNTGELF
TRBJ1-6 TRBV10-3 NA AISERQADYGALH
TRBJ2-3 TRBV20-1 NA SAAEGDTQY
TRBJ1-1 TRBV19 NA ASQAHRGTEAF
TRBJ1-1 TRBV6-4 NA ASRLEGNTEAF
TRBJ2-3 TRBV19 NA ASSSTASTDTQY
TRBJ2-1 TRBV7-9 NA ASSAQDERDNEQF
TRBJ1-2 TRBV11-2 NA ASSLDLVGGNYGYT
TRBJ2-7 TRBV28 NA ASSNQGPGEQY
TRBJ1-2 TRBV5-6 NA ASSLVRESPNYGYT
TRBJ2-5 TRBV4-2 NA ASSHSGGQATQY
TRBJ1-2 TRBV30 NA AWSGWDIGGYT
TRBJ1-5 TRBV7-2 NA ASSSNRGGQPQH
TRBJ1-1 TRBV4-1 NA ASSLSGGLNTEAF
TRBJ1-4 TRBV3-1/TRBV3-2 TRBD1 ASSTQGTTNEKLF
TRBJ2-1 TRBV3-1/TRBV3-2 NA ASSRQGGAVSSYNEQF
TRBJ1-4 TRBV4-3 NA ASSQDTGRGNEKLF